This is a list of T cell receptor beta chains from one sample in a study of cytomegalovirus exposure and HLA in healthy donors. Sequencing was performed with immunoSEQ multiplex PCR; in TCRdb, only in-frame clones are kept and a portion is missing. The sample shows roughly 110,000 clones, around 80% of them seen only once. Sequenced: PBMCs. The receptors come from a man in his sixties in good health and CMV-seronegative. Each CDR3 is given with its conserved first and last residue. D genes are given only for firm matches. Rows give clone size only sometimes, using once, few, many, or a class for an expanded clone.

J | size | D | V | DNA | CDR3
TRBJ1-1 | . | . | TRBV4-2 | TGTGCCAGCAGCCGACTGACAGGTGGTGGCAGTGAAGCTTTCTTT | CASSRLTGGGSEAFF
TRBJ1-6 | . | . | TRBV14 | TGTGCCAGCAGCCAAGATTTGGGGGGATCACCCCTCCACTTT | CASSQDLGGSPLHF
TRBJ2-1 | once | TRBD1 | TRBV6-6 | TGTGCCAGCAGTTACTCCTTCGGACAGGAAGACAATGAGCAGTTCTTC | CASSYSFGQEDNEQFF
TRBJ1-2 | . | TRBD1 | TRBV4-2 | TGTGCCAGCAGCAGCACGGGACAGGGAAGCTATGGCTACACCTTC | CASSSTGQGSYGYTF
TRBJ2-5 | . | TRBD2 | TRBV9 | TGTGCCAGCAGCTTATCCCTCGTAGCGGGGTTAGAGACCCAGTACTTC | CASSLSLVAGLETQYF
TRBJ2-7 | . | TRBD2 | TRBV6-1 | TGTGCCAGCAGGGATATAGCGGGCAACTACGAGCAGTACTTC | CASRDIAGNYEQYF
TRBJ2-1 | . | . | TRBV7-2 | TGTGCCAGCAGCTCAGGCGCAAGCTCCTACAATGAGCAGTTCTTC | CASSSGASSYNEQFF
TRBJ2-2 | . | . | TRBV5-4 | TGTGCCAGCAGCCCCGGACAGAGAAGTAACACCGGGGAGCTGTTTTTT | CASSPGQRSNTGELFF
TRBJ1-1 | . | . | TRBV5-6 | TGTGCCAGCAGCTTAGGGGTAAACACTGAAGCTTTCTTT | CASSLGVNTEAFF
TRBJ2-1 | . | TRBD2 | TRBV29-1 | TGCAGCGGGCTAGCGGGGATCTACAATGAGCAGTTCTTC | CSGLAGIYNEQFF
TRBJ2-5 | . | . | TRBV25-1 | TGTGCCAGCAGTGAATTAGGGGTCGAGACCCAGTACTTC | CASSELGVETQYF
TRBJ1-1 | . | . | TRBV18 | TGTGCCAGCTCACCACCGTCCAAGATGCGGGCTTTCTTT | CASSPPSKMRAFF
TRBJ1-2 | . | . | TRBV20-1 | TGCAGTGGTATCTATGGCTACACCTTC | CSGIYGYTF
TRBJ1-1 | . | TRBD1 | TRBV7-2 | TGTGCCAGCAGCAGTCACAGGGGAAGCACTGAAGCTTTCTTT | CASSSHRGSTEAFF
TRBJ1-2 | once | TRBD1 | TRBV4-2 | TGTGCCAGCAGCCAGGACAACTGGGACAGGGGCCATGGCTACACCTTC | CASSQDNWDRGHGYTF
TRBJ2-5 | . | . | TRBV18 | TGTGCCAGCTCACCGGGGCTTAGAGAGACCCAGTACTTC | CASSPGLRETQYF
TRBJ2-3 | . | TRBD1 | TRBV5-8 | TGTGCCAGCAGCTCTACCGTACAGGGGTATACGCAGTATTTT | CASSSTVQGYTQYF
TRBJ2-7 | once | TRBD1 | TRBV18 | TGTGCCAGCTCACCTTCCGGGACAGGGTCCTACGAGCAGTACTTC | CASSPSGTGSYEQYF
TRBJ1-5 | . | . | TRBV28 | TGTGCCAGCAGTTTAGGGCAGGAAAGCAATCAGCCCCAGCATTTT | CASSLGQESNQPQHF
TRBJ1-4 | . | . | TRBV6-5 | TGTGCCAGCAGTTACTCGGGCAGGGGTAATGAAAAACTGTTTTTT | CASSYSGRGNEKLFF
TRBJ2-6 | . | . | TRBV19 | TGTGCCAGTAGTAGCCCACAGGAAAAGGGGGCCAACGTCCTGACTTTC | CASSSPQEKGANVLTF
TRBJ1-4 | once | TRBD1 | TRBV19 | TGTGCCAGTAGTAAACAGGGGAACTCTGCAACTAATGAAAAACTGTTTTTT | CASSKQGNSATNEKLFF
TRBJ1-6 | . | TRBD1 | TRBV9 | TGTGCCAGCAGCACCGGGACAGGGAATTCACCCCTCCACTTT | CASSTGTGNSPLHF
TRBJ2-1 | . | . | TRBV7-9 | TGTGCCAGCGGGGGGACAGCGAGCTCCTACAATGAGCAGTTCTTC | CASGGTASSYNEQFF